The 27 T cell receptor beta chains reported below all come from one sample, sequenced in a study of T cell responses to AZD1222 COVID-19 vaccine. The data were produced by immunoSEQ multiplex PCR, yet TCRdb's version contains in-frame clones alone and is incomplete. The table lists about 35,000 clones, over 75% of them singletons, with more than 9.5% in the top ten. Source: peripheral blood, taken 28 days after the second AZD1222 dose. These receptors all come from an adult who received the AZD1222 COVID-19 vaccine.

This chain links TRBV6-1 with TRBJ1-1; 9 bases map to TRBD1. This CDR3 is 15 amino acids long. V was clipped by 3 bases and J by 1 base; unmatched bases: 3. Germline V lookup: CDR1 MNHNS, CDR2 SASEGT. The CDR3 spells CASSEPGQGNTEAFF. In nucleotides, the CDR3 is TGTGCCAGCAGTGAGCCGGGACAGGGGAACACTGAAGCTTTCTTT.

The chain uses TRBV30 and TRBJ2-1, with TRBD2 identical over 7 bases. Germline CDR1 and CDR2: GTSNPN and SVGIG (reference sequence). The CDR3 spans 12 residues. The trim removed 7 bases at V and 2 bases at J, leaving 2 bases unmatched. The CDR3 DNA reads TGTGCCTATCGGGGGGCCTACAATGAGCAGTTCTTC. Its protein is CAYRGAYNEQFF.

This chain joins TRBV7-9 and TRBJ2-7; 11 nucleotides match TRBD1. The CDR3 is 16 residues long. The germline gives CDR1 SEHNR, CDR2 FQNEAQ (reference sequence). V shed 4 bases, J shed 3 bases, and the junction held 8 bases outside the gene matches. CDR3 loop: CASSSETGTGGYEQYF. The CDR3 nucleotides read TGTGCCAGCAGCTCCGAAACCGGGACAGGGGGCTACGAGCAGTACTTC.

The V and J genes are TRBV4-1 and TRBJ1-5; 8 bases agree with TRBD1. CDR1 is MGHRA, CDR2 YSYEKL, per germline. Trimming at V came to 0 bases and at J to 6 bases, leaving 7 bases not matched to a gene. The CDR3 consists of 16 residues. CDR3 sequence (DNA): TGCGCCAGCAGCCAAGAGCCGTCAGGGGGCGGTCAGCCCCAGCATTTT. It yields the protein CASSQEPSGGGQPQHF.

CDR3 residues: CASSVEGAETYEQYF. The DNA of the CDR3 is TGTGCCAGCAGCGTTGAGGGGGCTGAGACCTACGAGCAGTACTTC. The chain employs TRBV9 and TRBJ2-7; 7 positions match TRBD1. The CDR3 is 15 amino acids. V trimming: 2 bases; J trimming: 2 bases; junction bases outside the gene matches: 7. Looked up from germline, CDR1 is SGDLS and CDR2 is YYNGEE.

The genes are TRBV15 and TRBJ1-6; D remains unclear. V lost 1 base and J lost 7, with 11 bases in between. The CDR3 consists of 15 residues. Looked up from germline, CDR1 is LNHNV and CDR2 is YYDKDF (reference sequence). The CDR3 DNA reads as TGTGCCACCAGCAGAGTACGGACCGGGAATTCACCCCTCCACTTT. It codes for CATSRVRTGNSPLHF.

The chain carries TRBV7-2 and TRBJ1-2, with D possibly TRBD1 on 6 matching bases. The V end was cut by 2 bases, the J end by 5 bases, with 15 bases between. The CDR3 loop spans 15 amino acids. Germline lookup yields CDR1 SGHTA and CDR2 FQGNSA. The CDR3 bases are TGTGCCAGCAGCTTACATGGGGACATTGCTTATGGCTACACCTTC. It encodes CASSLHGDIAYGYTF.

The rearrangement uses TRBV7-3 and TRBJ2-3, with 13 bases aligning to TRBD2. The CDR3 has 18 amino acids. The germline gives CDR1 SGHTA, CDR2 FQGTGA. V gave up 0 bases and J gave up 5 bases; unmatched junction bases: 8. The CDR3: CASSLTPGLAGVRDTQYF. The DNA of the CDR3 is TGTGCCAGCAGCTTAACCCCCGGACTAGCGGGAGTGAGAGATACGCAGTATTTT.

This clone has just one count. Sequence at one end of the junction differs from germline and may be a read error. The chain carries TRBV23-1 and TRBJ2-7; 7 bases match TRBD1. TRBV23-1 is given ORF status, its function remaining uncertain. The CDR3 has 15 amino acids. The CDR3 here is CASSQSRDSSYEQYF. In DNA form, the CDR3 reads TGCGCCAGTAGTCAATCCCGGGACAGTTCCTACGAGCAGTACTTC.

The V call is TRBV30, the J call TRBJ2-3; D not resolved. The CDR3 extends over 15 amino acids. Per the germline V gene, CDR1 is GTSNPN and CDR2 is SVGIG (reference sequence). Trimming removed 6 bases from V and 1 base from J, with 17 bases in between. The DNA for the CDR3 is TGTGCCTGCAGCCTGGCTCCCTGGGGCACAGATACGCAGTATTTT. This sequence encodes CACSLAPWGTDTQYF.

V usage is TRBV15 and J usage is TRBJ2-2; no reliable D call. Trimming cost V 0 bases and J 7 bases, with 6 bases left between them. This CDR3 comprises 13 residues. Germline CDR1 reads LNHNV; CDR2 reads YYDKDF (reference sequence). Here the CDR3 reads CATSRDRGGELFF. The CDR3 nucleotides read TGTGCCACCAGCAGAGATAGAGGCGGGGAGCTGTTTTTT.

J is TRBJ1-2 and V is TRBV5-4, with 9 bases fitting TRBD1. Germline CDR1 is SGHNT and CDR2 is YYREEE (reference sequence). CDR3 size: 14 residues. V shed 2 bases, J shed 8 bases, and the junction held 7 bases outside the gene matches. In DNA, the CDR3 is TGTGCCAGCAGCTTCCGGGACAGGGACGGCGGCTACACCTTC. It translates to CASSFRDRDGGYTF. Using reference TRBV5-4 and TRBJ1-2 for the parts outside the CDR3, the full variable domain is ETGVTQSPTHLIKTRGQQVTLRCSSQSGHNTVSWYQQALGQGPQFIFQYYREEENGRGNFPPRFSGLQFPNYSSELNVNALELDDSALYLCASSFRDRDGGYTFGSGTRLTVV.

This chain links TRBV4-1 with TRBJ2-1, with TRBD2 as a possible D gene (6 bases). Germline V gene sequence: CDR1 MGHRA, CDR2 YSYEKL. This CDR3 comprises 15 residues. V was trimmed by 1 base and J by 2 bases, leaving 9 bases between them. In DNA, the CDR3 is TGCGCCAGCAGCCAAGGGAGGGCAACCTACAATGAGCAGTTCTTC. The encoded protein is CASSQGRATYNEQFF.

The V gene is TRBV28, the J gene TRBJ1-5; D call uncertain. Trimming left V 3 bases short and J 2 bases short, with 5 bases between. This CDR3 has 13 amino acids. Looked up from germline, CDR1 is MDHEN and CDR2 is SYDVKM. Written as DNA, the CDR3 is TGTGCCAGCAGTTTCTTGGGCAATCAGCCCCAGCATTTT. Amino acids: CASSFLGNQPQHF.

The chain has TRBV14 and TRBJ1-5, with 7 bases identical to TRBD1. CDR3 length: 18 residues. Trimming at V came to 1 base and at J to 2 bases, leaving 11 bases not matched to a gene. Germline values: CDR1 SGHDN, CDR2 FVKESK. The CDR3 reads CASSQGNRRQGGNQPQHF. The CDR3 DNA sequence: TGTGCCAGCAGCCAAGGAAATCGTCGACAGGGTGGCAATCAGCCCCAGCATTTT.

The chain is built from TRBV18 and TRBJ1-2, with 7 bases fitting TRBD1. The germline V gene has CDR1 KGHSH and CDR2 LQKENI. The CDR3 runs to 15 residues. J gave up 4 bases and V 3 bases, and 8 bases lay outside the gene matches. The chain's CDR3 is CASSPVQGIGYGYTF. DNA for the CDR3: TGTGCCAGCTCACCTGTACAGGGGATTGGCTATGGCTACACCTTC.

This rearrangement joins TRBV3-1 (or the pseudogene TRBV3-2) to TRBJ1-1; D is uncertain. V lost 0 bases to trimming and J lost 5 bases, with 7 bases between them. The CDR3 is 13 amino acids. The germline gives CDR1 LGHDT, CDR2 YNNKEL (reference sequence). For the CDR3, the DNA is TGTGCCAGCAGCCAAGATCAGAGTACTGAAGCTTTCTTT. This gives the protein CASSQDQSTEAFF.

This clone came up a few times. The CDR3 DNA reads TGCACCAGCAGCCAAGACTCCGGGAGGGGCTACACCTTC. It translates to CTSSQDSGRGYTF. The rearrangement uses TRBV1 and TRBJ1-2. TRBV1 is termed a pseudogene. The CDR3 totals 13 residues.

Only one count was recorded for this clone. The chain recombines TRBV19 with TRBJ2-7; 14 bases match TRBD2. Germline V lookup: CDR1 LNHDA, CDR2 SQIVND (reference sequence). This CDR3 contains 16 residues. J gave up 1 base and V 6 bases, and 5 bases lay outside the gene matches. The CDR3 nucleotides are TGTGCCAGTAGGTCGGGACTAGCGGGAGATTCCTACGAGCAGTACTTC. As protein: CASRSGLAGDSYEQYF.

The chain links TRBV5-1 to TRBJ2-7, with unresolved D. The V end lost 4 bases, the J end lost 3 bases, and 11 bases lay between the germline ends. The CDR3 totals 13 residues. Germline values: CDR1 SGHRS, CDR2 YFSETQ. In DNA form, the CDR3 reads TGCGCCAGCAGCGAGAGGACGTTCTACGAGCAGTACTTC. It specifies CASSERTFYEQYF. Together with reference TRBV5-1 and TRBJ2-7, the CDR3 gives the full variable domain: KAGVTQTPRYLIKTRGQQVTLSCSPISGHRSVSWYQQTPGQGLQFLFEYFSETQRNKGNFPGRFSGRQFSNSRSEMNVSTLELGDSALYLCASSERTFYEQYFGPGTRLTVT.

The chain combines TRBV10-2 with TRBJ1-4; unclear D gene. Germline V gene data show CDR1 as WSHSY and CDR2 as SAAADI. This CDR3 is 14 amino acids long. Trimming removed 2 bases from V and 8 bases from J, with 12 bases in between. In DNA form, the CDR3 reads TGCGCCAGCAGTGAGGGGCTACTGGGGGAAAAACTGTTTTTT. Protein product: CASSEGLLGEKLFF.

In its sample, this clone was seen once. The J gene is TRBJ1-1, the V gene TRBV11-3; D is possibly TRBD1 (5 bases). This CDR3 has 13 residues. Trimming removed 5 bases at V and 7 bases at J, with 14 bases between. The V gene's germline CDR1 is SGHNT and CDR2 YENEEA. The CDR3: CASSTDSWREAFF. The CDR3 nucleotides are TGTGCCAGCAGCACAGACAGTTGGCGTGAAGCTTTCTTT. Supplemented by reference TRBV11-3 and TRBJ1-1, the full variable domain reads EAGVVQSPRYKIIEKKQPVAFWCNPISGHNTLYWYLQNLGQGPELLIRYENEEAVDDSQLPKDRFSAERLKGVDSTLKIQPAELGDSAVYLCASSTDSWREAFFGQGTRLTVV.

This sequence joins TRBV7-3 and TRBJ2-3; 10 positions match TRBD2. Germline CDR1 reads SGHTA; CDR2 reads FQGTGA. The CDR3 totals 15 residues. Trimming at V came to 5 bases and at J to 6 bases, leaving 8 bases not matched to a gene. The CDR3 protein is CASSEAGGPPDTQYF. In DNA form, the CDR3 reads TGTGCCAGCAGCGAAGCGGGAGGGCCACCCGATACGCAGTATTTT.

CDR3: CASSYGGTSGQETQYF. In DNA, the CDR3 is TGTGCCAGCAGCTACGGAGGGACTAGCGGCCAAGAGACCCAGTACTTC. The chain combines TRBV13 with TRBJ2-5, with TRBD2 matching 11 bases. The germline V gene encodes CDR1 PRHDT and CDR2 FYEKMQ (reference sequence). The CDR3 covers 16 residues. J was trimmed by 1 base and V by 4 bases; bases with no gene match: 5.

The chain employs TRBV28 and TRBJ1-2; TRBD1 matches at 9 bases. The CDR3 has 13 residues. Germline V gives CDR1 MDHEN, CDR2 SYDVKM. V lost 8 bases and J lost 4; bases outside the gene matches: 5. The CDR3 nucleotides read TGTGCCAGCCTGGGACAGGGTTTCTATGGCTACACCTTC. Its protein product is CASLGQGFYGYTF.

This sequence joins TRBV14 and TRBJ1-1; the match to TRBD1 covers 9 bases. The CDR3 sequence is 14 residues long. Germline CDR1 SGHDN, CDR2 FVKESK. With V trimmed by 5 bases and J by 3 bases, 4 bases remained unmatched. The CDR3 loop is CASSGTGKYTEAFF. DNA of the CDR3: TGTGCCAGCAGCGGGACAGGGAAATACACTGAAGCTTTCTTT.

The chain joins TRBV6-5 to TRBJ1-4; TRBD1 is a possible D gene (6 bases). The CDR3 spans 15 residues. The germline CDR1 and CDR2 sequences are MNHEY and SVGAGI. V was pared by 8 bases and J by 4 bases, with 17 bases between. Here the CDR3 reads CASGVKPGDNEKLFF. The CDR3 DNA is TGTGCCAGCGGAGTGAAGCCAGGGGATAATGAAAAACTGTTTTTT.